The clone carrying this T cell receptor beta chain appeared many times. As yet, its antigen is unknown. TCRdb re-called the RT-PCR reads through MiXCR, storing one row per CDR3 protein. The table shows more than 200,000 distinct CDR3 sequences, with 12% occurring only once. This sample stems from a study of response to subunit inactivated influenza vaccine. Whole-study findings and limits: That few new T cells are recruited by each seasonal influenza vaccination was the authors' suggestion.

Trimming removed 5 bases from V and 3 bases from J; junction bases left unmatched: 2. This CDR3 spans 15 amino acids. From germline, CDR1 is MNHNS and CDR2 SASEGT. The rearrangement links TRBV6-1 to TRBJ2-1, with TRBD2 matching over 12 bases. The sequencing used non-naive T cells sorted from PBMCs, collected 14 days before vaccination. This sequence originates from a man between 50 and 59 years old who received an inactivated influenza vaccine. For the CDR3, the DNA is TGTGCCAGCAGTCCTAGCGGGGGGGTCTACAATGAGCAGTTCTTC. Its translation is CASSPSGGVYNEQFF.